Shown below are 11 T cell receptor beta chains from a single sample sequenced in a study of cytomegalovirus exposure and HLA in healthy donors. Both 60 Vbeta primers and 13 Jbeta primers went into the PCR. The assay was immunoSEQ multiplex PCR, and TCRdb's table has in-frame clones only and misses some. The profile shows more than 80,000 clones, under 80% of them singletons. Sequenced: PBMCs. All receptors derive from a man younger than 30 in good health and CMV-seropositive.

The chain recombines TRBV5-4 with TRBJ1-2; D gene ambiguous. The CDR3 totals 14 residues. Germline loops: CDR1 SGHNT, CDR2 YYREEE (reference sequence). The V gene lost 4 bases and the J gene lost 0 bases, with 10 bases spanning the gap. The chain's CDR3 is CASSAGGPNYGYTF. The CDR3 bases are TGTGCCAGCAGCGCCGGAGGCCCTAACTATGGCTACACCTTC.

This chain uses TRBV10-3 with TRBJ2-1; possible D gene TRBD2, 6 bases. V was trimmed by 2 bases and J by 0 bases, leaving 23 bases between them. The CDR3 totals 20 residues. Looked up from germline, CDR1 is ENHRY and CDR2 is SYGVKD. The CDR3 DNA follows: TGTGCCATCAGTGAGGCCCCCCCGGGGGTAACAACCGCCTCCTACAATGAGCAGTTCTTC. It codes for CAISEAPPGVTTASYNEQFF.

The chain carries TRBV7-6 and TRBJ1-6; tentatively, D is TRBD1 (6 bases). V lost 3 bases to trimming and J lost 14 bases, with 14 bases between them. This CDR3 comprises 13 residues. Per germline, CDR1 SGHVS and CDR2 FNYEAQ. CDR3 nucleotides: TGTGCCAGCAGCTTCAGTAAACAGGGAGCCCTCCACTTT. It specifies CASSFSKQGALHF.

CDR3 amino acids: CATELAGAYNEQFF. The CDR3, as DNA: TGTGCCACCGAACTAGCGGGCGCCTACAATGAGCAGTTCTTC. J is TRBJ2-1 and V is TRBV11-2; TRBD2 agrees at 9 bases. Germline CDR1 and CDR2: SGHAT and FQNNGV. The CDR3 runs 14 residues. The junction had 6 bases not matched to a gene; V was cut back by 10 bases and J by 2 bases. Full variable domain (remainder filled in from reference TRBV11-2 and TRBJ2-1): EAGVAQSPRYKIIEKRQSVAFWCNPISGHATLYWYQQILGQGPKLLIQFQNNGVVDDSQLPKDRFSAERLKGVDSTLKIQPAKLEDSAVYLCATELAGAYNEQFFGPGTRLTVL.

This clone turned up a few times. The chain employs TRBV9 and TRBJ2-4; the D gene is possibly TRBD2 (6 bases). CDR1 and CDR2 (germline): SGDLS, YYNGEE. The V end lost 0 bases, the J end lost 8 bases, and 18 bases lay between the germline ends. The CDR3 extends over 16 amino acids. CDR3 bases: TGTGCCAGCAGCGTAGGCGGGATGGACGCGTGGGACATTCAGTACTTC. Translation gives CASSVGGMDAWDIQYF.

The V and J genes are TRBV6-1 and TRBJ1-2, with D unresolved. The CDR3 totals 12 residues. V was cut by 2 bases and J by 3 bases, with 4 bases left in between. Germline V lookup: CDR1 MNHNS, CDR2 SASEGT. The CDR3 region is CASSERDYGYTF. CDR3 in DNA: TGTGCCAGCAGTGAAAGAGACTATGGCTACACCTTC.

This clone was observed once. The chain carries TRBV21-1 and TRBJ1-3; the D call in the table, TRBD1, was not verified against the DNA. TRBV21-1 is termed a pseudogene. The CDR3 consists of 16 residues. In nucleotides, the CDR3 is TGTGCCAGCATCATTCCGGGACAACTCTCTGGAAACACCATATATTTT. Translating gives CASIIPGQLSGNTIYF.

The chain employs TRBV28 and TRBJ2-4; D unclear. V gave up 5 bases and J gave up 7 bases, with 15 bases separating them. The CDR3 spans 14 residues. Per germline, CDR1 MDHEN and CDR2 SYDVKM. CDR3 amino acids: CASSPQKAGNIQYF. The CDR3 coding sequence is TGTGCCAGCAGTCCCCAGAAAGCCGGGAACATTCAGTACTTC. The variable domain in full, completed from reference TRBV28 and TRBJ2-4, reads DVKVTQSSRYLVKRTGEKVFLECVQDMDHENMFWYRQDPGLGLRLIYFSYDVKMKEKGDIPEGYSVSREKKERFSLILESASTNQTSMYLCASSPQKAGNIQYFGAGTRLSVL.

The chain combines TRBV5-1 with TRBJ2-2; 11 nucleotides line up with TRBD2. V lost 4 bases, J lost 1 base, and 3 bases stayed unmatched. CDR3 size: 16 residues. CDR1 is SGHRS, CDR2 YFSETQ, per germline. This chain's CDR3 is CASSPGTSGNTGELFF. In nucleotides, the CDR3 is TGCGCCAGCAGCCCCGGGACTAGCGGGAACACCGGGGAGCTGTTTTTT.

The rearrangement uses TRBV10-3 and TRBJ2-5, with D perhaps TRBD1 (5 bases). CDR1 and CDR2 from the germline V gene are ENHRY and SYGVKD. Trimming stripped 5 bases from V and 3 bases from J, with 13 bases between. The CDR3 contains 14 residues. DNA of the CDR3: TGTGCCATCAGTAGTCTAGGGGCAGAAGAGACCCAGTACTTC. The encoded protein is CAISSLGAEETQYF.

In DNA, the CDR3 is TGTGCCAGCAGCTTAGATAATGCGGAGAACACCGGGGAGCTGTTTTTT. The encoded protein is CASSLDNAENTGELFF. The chain is built from TRBV11-2 and TRBJ2-2; D gene uncertain. With 0 bases removed from V and 1 base from J, the gap between germline ends came to 9 bases. Germline CDR1 reads SGHAT; CDR2 reads FQNNGV. The CDR3 loop spans 16 amino acids.